This TCR beta chain was retrieved from a study of blood T cells in healthy people across ages. Total RNA, at least 5 micrograms per sample, was extracted from PBMCs. Primers used in a second PCR of roughly 6 to 11 cycles were a sample-barcoded 5' primer and a J-beta primer mix. TCRdb processed the 5' RACE reads anew with MiXCR; each CDR3 protein has one entry. This repertoire shows 1.5 million to 1.9 million distinct CDR3 sequences, 40% to 45% found once; its top ten account for less than 5%. The sequence came from a woman between 18 and 30 years old in good health. Source material: blood.

The CDR3 protein is CASSPRTGGHEQYF. The DNA for the CDR3 is TGTGCCAGCAGTCCCAGGACAGGGGGACACGAGCAGTACTTC. V usage is TRBV27 and J usage is TRBJ2-5, with TRBD1 matching 10 bases. The end of the DNA aligns better with TRBJ2-7, so the J call may be wrong. Germline CDR1 MNHEY, CDR2 SMNVEV (reference sequence). The length of the CDR3 is 14 residues.